This entry features one TCR beta chain sequence. The data stem from a study of OX40 agonist ivuxolimab in advanced cancers. Overall study: Three patients showed partial responses: one hepatocellular carcinoma and two cutaneous melanoma cases.

The CDR3 contains 17 residues. Profiled with immunoSEQ multiplex PCR; TCRdb holds only in-frame clones, not every one. The table has about 72,000 clones, 85% to 90% seen once. Source: CD4+ or CD8+ T cells sorted from blood, taken in a trial of the OX40 agonist ivuxolimab. The TCR comes from an adult with an advanced solid tumor such as melanoma, head and neck, liver or kidney cancer. The chain employs TRBV21-1 and TRBJ2-5; TRBD1, the D gene given by the table, was not confirmed from the DNA. TRBV21-1 is a documented pseudogene. This CDR3 is CASSKPRERGRGETQYF. The CDR3 nucleotides are TGTGCCAGCAGCAAACCCCGAGAGAGGGGGCGAGGGGAGACCCAGTACTTC.